The 15 T cell receptor beta chains below were found in one sample sequenced in a study of OX40 agonist ivuxolimab in advanced cancers. The data were produced by immunoSEQ multiplex PCR, yet TCRdb's version contains in-frame clones alone and is incomplete. The table has 25,000 to 40,000 clones, roughly 84% seen once. Specimen: CD4+ or CD8+ T cells sorted from blood, collected in a trial of the OX40 agonist ivuxolimab. The receptors derive from an adult with an advanced solid tumor such as melanoma, head and neck, liver or kidney cancer.

The genes are TRBV2 and TRBJ1-3; D is unclear. Germline CDR1 is SNHLY and CDR2 is FYNNEI. Trimming pared 4 bases from V and 5 bases from J, leaving 0 bases between. The CDR3 length is 10 residues. The CDR3 DNA follows: TGTGCCAGCAGTGGAAACACCATATATTTT. It encodes CASSGNTIYF.

The chain has TRBV29-1 and TRBJ2-7; 10 bases line up with TRBD2. The CDR3 length is 14 residues. V dropped 5 bases and J dropped 4; count of bases not matched to a gene: 8. Looked up from germline, CDR1 is SQVTM and CDR2 is ANQGSEA. The DNA of the CDR3 is TGCAGCGTTACACTAGCGGGAAACATTTACGAGCAGTACTTC. Residues: CSVTLAGNIYEQYF.

J is TRBJ1-2 and V is TRBV6-6, with D possibly being TRBD1 (5 bases). CDR1 MNHNY and CDR2 SVGAGI come from the germline V gene (reference sequence). V was pared by 6 bases and J by 4 bases, with 18 bases between. CDR3 length: 15 residues. The CDR3 DNA reads TGTGCCAGCAGAAGTCCGCCGGGACTCAGCTATGGCTACACCTTC. This codes for CASRSPPGLSYGYTF.

The chain links TRBV7-9 to TRBJ1-1, with TRBD1 matching 7 bases. V lost 5 bases and J lost 0; bases outside the gene matches: 6. This CDR3 is 15 amino acids long. Germline lookup yields CDR1 SEHNR and CDR2 FQNEAQ (reference sequence). The CDR3 loop reads CASSPRQGVNTEAFF. CDR3 DNA: TGTGCCAGCAGCCCTAGACAGGGAGTGAACACTGAAGCTTTCTTT.

This clone was counted a few times. The rearrangement uses TRBV27 and TRBJ1-1; D unclear. The CDR3 loop spans 15 amino acids. V was cut by 2 bases and J by 1 base, with 11 bases left in between. Germline V gives CDR1 MNHEY, CDR2 SMNVEV (reference sequence). Here the CDR3 reads CASSLIRDSNTEAFF. In nucleotides, the CDR3 is TGTGCCAGCAGTTTAATTAGGGATTCGAACACTGAAGCTTTCTTT.

J is TRBJ1-5 and V is TRBV5-6, with D maybe TRBD1 (5 bases). This CDR3 is built from 15 residues. Trimming stripped 2 bases from V and 0 bases from J, with 9 bases between. Per the germline V gene, CDR1 is SGHDT and CDR2 is YYEEEE. CDR3 amino acids: CASSFGGYSNQPQHF. The CDR3 DNA sequence: TGTGCCAGCAGCTTTGGGGGTTATAGCAATCAGCCCCAGCATTTT.

The chain recombines TRBV5-8 with TRBJ1-1; perhaps TRBD1 as D (5 bases). Looked up from germline, CDR1 is SGHTS and CDR2 is YDEGEE. Trimming pared 0 bases from V and 0 bases from J, leaving 9 bases between. The CDR3 sequence is 15 residues long. CDR3 bases: TGTGCCAGCAGCTTGGTAGACAGCTTGAACACTGAAGCTTTCTTT. Translation gives CASSLVDSLNTEAFF.

The chain combines TRBV5-6 with TRBJ2-4, with D perhaps TRBD2 (6 bases). V lost 4 bases and J lost 8, with 19 bases in between. Germline V gene data show CDR1 as SGHDT and CDR2 as YYEEEE. This CDR3 has 15 amino acids. The DNA for the CDR3 is TGTGCCAGCAGCCCCGTCGTCGCAACGGGGGACATTCAGTACTTC. Translating gives CASSPVVATGDIQYF.

V gene TRBV30 combines with J gene TRBJ2-5, with 11 bases lining up with TRBD2. Per germline, CDR1 GTSNPN and CDR2 SVGIG (reference sequence). V dropped 0 bases and J dropped 2; count of bases not matched to a gene: 2. CDR3 length equals 15 residues. CDR3 loop: CAWSVGLAVQETQYF. The DNA for the CDR3 is TGTGCCTGGAGTGTGGGACTAGCGGTACAAGAGACCCAGTACTTC.

This sequence joins TRBV27 and TRBJ2-5; no definite D call. The CDR3 contains 13 residues. Germline CDR1 MNHEY, CDR2 SMNVEV (reference sequence). The V gene lost 3 bases and the J gene lost 2 bases, with 7 bases spanning the gap. The CDR3 sequence: CASSFLGQETQYF. The DNA of the CDR3 is TGTGCCAGCAGTTTTTTAGGGCAAGAGACCCAGTACTTC.

The chain carries TRBV5-1 and TRBJ1-5; D unresolved. In germline, CDR1 is SGHRS, CDR2 YFSETQ. V shed 0 bases and J shed 3 bases, with 10 bases lying between them. The CDR3 is 15 residues long. The chain's CDR3 is CASSLAPGPNQPQHF. The CDR3 DNA follows: TGCGCCAGCAGCTTGGCCCCGGGTCCCAATCAGCCCCAGCATTTT.

The V and J genes are TRBV27 and TRBJ2-2; D gene uncertain. The length of the CDR3 is 16 residues. Germline V gene data show CDR1 as MNHEY and CDR2 as SMNVEV (reference sequence). With 7 bases removed from V and 1 base from J, the gap between germline ends came to 16 bases. The DNA of the CDR3 is TGTGCCAGCACCCCGACCCTAAGTCTGAACACCGGGGAGCTGTTTTTT. Translation: CASTPTLSLNTGELFF.

The chain carries TRBV5-1 and TRBJ2-7, with TRBD2 matching 7 bases. Germline CDR1 reads SGHRS; CDR2 reads YFSETQ. After removal of 7 bases from V and 6 bases from J, the junction contained 13 bases not matched to a gene. The CDR3 contains 14 residues. Here the CDR3 DNA reads TGCGCCAGCTCCGAGGGAGGGGCTCATCCCGAGCAGTACTTC. Amino acids: CASSEGGAHPEQYF.

The V and J genes are TRBV30 and TRBJ2-5; no definite D call. The CDR3 totals 12 residues. Germline CDR1 is GTSNPN and CDR2 is SVGIG (reference sequence). The germline V and J ends were trimmed by 3 bases and 0 bases, with 5 bases remaining between them. CDR3 region: CAWSTDQETQYF. The CDR3 DNA reads TGTGCCTGGAGCACAGACCAAGAGACCCAGTACTTC.

The chain links TRBV4-2 to TRBJ1-1, with a tentative D call TRBD1 (5 bases). The CDR3 covers 13 residues. CDR1 LGHNA and CDR2 YNFKEQ come from the germline V gene. Trimming shortened V by 10 bases and J by 4 bases, and 16 bases separated the two germline ends. CDR3: CATGGSGVTEAFF. In DNA form, the CDR3 reads TGTGCCACGGGGGGGTCGGGCGTCACTGAAGCTTTCTTT.